This TCR beta chain was recorded in a study of identical twins. Study findings and constraints: Monozygotic twins shared more out-of-frame TCR alpha than recombination models predicted. Beta out-of-frame sequences showed weaker excess sharing between twins.

This CDR3 is 13 amino acids long. Trimming left V 3 bases short and J 0 bases short, with 8 bases between. Germline loops: CDR1 DFQATT, CDR2 SNEGSKA (reference sequence). The table lists this clonotype with many counts. Its antigen remains unidentified. One entry per CDR3 protein, called by TCRdb with MiXCR from the 5' RACE reads. Of 1.5 million or so distinct CDR3 sequences in the sample, 32% are singletons; the top ten hold approximately 0.29%. This TCR was sampled from a newborn girl in good health. The specimen sequenced was cord blood. The rearrangement links TRBV20-1 to TRBJ1-2, with D possibly TRBD1 on 5 matching bases. CDR3 protein: CSASPQANYGYTF. The CDR3 nucleotides are TGCAGTGCTAGCCCACAGGCTAACTATGGCTACACCTTC.